The source of this TCR beta chain is a study of CXCR3-negative and CXCR3-positive naive CD8 T cells. Study-wide results and caveats: CXCR3-positive naive cells carried more hydrophobic TRB CDR3s than CXCR3-negative ones.

The CDR3 totals 12 residues. CDR1 is SGHRS and CDR2 is YFSETQ in the germline V gene. In preparing the TRB cDNA libraries, 5' RACE with UMI labels was used. TCRdb derives one entry per CDR3 protein from the 5' RACE reads, leaving out DNA. Its table lists 55,000 to 75,000 distinct CDR3 sequences. About this clonotype: Its cognate antigen is unknown.

This TCR derives from a human donor in good health. Some clones in this sample may be carry-over from other donors' samples. Source material: naive CXCR3+ CD8+ T cells from blood. Stated subset: CD45RO-CCR7+CD27+CD95- naive CD8+ T cells expressing CXCR3 (TNR3+). This rearrangement joins TRBV5-1 to TRBJ2-1; TCRdb names TRBD1, which stays unverified in the absence of DNA. CDR3 residues: CASKTGYNEQFF.